This TCR beta chain is drawn from a study of cytomegalovirus exposure and HLA in healthy donors. Overall study: The same platform used for the 666 first-cohort repertoires was also used for the 100 to 150 validation repertoires, as a later analysis reported.

Generated by immunoSEQ multiplex PCR, the TCRdb table keeps only in-frame clones and is missing some. Of 150,000 to 180,000 clones detected, 75% to 90% appear once; the ten largest clones hold about 22%. Study-wide points: With high specificity and sensitivity, the classifier reportedly diagnosed cytomegalovirus status. Investigators reported 150 to 200 TCR beta chains as tied to cytomegalovirus.

This clone has just a few counts. Its antigen is not known. The CDR3 has 13 residues. Looked up from germline, CDR1 is LNHDA and CDR2 is SQIVND (reference sequence). The trim removed 4 bases at V and 2 bases at J, leaving 2 bases unmatched. The rearrangement uses TRBV19 and TRBJ2-7, with 7 bases matching TRBD1. The specimen sequenced was PBMCs. This TCR derives from a man younger than 35 in good health and CMV-seropositive. CDR3 sequence (DNA): TGTGCCAGTAGTAAGACAGGGACCTACGAGCAGTACTTC. Translated: CASSKTGTYEQYF.